The next 9 T cell receptor beta chains were all read from a single sample in a study of immune heterogeneity within non-small cell lung tumors. TCR beta CDR3 regions came from multiplex PCR with 32 forward V and 13 reverse J primers. From the multiplex PCR reads, TCRdb called clonotypes with MiXCR, one entry per CDR3 protein. The sample yields thousands of distinct CDR3 sequences, 27% seen once. Bulk tumor gDNA, roughly 660 ng per sample, served as the TCR template. Surgical sampling yielded several biopsies per primary tumor (spaced far apart). Patients underwent curative surgery for non-small cell lung cancer (untreated and newly diagnosed). Sequences were obtained from lung tumor tissue. These receptors were obtained from a man aged 55 to 69 with non-small cell lung cancer.

Only a few counts were recorded for this clonotype. This chain joins TRBV24-1 and TRBJ2-1; 7 nucleotides match TRBD2. Trimming removed 5 bases from V and 9 bases from J; junction bases left unmatched: 9. This CDR3 has 14 residues. In germline, CDR1 is KGHDR, CDR2 SFDVKD. DNA of the CDR3: TGTGCCACCAGTGTTGCGGGAGTCCCACTTGAGCAGTTCTTC. Its protein product is CATSVAGVPLEQFF.

This clonotype was picked up a small number of times. The chain employs TRBV30 and TRBJ1-2, with D perhaps matching TRBD1 (5 bases). The CDR3 sequence is 12 residues long. V lost 0 bases and J 5 bases, leaving 7 bases between the germline ends. Germline values: CDR1 GTSNPN, CDR2 SVGIG (reference sequence). CDR3: CAWSVGGYGYTF. The CDR3 nucleotides read TGTGCCTGGAGTGTTGGGGGATATGGCTACACCTTC. Combining the CDR3 with reference TRBV30 and TRBJ1-2 gives the whole variable domain SQTIHQWPATLVQPVGSPLSLECTVEGTSNPNLYWYRQAAGRGLQLLFYSVGIGQISSEVPQNLSASRPQDRQFILSSKKLLLSDSGFYLCAWSVGGYGYTFGSGTRLTVV.

This clonotype counts as medium-sized. The chain combines TRBV5-1 with TRBJ1-4; D is undetermined. CDR1 is SGHRS and CDR2 is YFSETQ in the germline V gene. V was shortened by 0 bases and J by 10 bases, with 13 bases between the two germline ends. The CDR3 runs to 14 residues. CDR3 sequence (DNA): TGCGCCAGCAGCTTGGCCTCGAAGGGCGGAAAACTGTTTTTT. Its translation is CASSLASKGGKLFF. Filled out from reference TRBV5-1 and TRBJ1-4, the complete variable domain reads KAGVTQTPRYLIKTRGQQVTLSCSPISGHRSVSWYQQTPGQGLQFLFEYFSETQRNKGNFPGRFSGRQFSNSRSEMNVSTLELGDSALYLCASSLASKGGKLFFGSGTQLSVL.

On this clonotype: A much larger clone lies one base from this, so it may be a read error. The conserved closing phenylalanine or tryptophan is absent in this CDR3, likely reflecting a read error. This sequence joins TRBV24-1 and TRBJ2-7; D may correspond to TRBD1 or TRBD2 (5 bases each). Trimming left V 1 base short and J 5 bases short, with 11 bases between. The CDR3 is 14 amino acids. Germline values: CDR1 KGHDR, CDR2 SFDVKD. CDR3 in DNA: TGTGCCACCAGTGATTTTGGGGACCCCCACGAGCAGTACTTG. It yields the protein CATSDFGDPHEQYL.

With respect to this clonotype: At one boundary the junction diverges from the germline segment, which might be a read error. The rearrangement links TRBV5-5 to TRBJ1-5; D may be TRBD1 (6 bases). CDR1 is SGHKS, CDR2 YYEKEE, per germline (reference sequence). This CDR3 has 15 residues. The chain's CDR3 is CPSSLGPGANQPQHF. The CDR3 region has the DNA TGTCCCAGCAGCTTGGGCCCAGGGGCAAATCAGCCCCAGCATTTT.

The chain joins TRBV29-1 to TRBJ1-2; D gene uncertain. Deletions cut 2 bases from V and 6 bases from J, with 10 bases between. Germline V gene lookup returns CDR1 SQVTM and CDR2 ANQGSEA. CDR3 length: 12 amino acids. The CDR3 protein is CSVESGRNGYTF. Here the CDR3 DNA reads TGCAGCGTTGAATCGGGCAGGAATGGCTACACCTTC.

V and J are TRBV11-2 and TRBJ1-4, with 7 bases matching TRBD1. Trimming removed 5 bases from V and 0 bases from J; junction bases left unmatched: 9. Germline lookup yields CDR1 SGHAT and CDR2 FQNNGV. The CDR3 covers 17 residues. This CDR3 reads CASSGRDRPSTNEKLFF. CDR3 DNA sequence: TGTGCCAGCAGCGGGCGGGACAGACCTTCAACTAATGAAAAACTGTTTTTT.

By sample share, this clonotype is medium-sized. The chain has TRBV20-1 and TRBJ1-4, with 12 bases identical to TRBD1. Per the germline V gene, CDR1 is DFQATT and CDR2 is SNEGSKA (reference sequence). V lost 7 bases to trimming and J lost 2 bases; unmatched junction nucleotides: 11. CDR3 length: 17 amino acids. CDR3 sequence (DNA): TGCAGTGTAACGAGAGGGACAGGGGGCAGGACTAATGAAAAACTGTTTTTT. Residues: CSVTRGTGGRTNEKLFF.

As concerns this clonotype: An end of the junction differs from the germline gene, which may be a read error. The V gene is TRBV5-5, the J gene TRBJ2-7; D uncertain. The germline V gene has CDR1 SGHKS and CDR2 YYEKEE (reference sequence). CDR3 length equals 16 residues. The CDR3 bases are TGTGCCAGCACCTTGTTTTCGACCCTTGAGGTAGACGAGCAGTACTTC. It yields the protein CASTLFSTLEVDEQYF.